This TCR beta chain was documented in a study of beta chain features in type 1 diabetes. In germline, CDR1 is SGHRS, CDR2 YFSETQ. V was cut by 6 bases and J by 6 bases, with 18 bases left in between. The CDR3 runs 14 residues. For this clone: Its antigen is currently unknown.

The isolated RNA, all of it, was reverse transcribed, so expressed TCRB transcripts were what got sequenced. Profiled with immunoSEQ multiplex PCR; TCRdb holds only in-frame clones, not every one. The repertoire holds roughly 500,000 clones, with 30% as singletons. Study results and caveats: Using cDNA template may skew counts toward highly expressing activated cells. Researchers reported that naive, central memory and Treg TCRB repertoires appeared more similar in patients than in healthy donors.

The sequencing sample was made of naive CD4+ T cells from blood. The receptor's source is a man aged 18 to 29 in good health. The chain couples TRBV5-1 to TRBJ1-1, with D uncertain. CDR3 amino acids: CASKRVIGGAEAFF. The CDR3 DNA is TGCGCCAGCAAACGCGTTATAGGTGGAGCTGAAGCTTTCTTT.